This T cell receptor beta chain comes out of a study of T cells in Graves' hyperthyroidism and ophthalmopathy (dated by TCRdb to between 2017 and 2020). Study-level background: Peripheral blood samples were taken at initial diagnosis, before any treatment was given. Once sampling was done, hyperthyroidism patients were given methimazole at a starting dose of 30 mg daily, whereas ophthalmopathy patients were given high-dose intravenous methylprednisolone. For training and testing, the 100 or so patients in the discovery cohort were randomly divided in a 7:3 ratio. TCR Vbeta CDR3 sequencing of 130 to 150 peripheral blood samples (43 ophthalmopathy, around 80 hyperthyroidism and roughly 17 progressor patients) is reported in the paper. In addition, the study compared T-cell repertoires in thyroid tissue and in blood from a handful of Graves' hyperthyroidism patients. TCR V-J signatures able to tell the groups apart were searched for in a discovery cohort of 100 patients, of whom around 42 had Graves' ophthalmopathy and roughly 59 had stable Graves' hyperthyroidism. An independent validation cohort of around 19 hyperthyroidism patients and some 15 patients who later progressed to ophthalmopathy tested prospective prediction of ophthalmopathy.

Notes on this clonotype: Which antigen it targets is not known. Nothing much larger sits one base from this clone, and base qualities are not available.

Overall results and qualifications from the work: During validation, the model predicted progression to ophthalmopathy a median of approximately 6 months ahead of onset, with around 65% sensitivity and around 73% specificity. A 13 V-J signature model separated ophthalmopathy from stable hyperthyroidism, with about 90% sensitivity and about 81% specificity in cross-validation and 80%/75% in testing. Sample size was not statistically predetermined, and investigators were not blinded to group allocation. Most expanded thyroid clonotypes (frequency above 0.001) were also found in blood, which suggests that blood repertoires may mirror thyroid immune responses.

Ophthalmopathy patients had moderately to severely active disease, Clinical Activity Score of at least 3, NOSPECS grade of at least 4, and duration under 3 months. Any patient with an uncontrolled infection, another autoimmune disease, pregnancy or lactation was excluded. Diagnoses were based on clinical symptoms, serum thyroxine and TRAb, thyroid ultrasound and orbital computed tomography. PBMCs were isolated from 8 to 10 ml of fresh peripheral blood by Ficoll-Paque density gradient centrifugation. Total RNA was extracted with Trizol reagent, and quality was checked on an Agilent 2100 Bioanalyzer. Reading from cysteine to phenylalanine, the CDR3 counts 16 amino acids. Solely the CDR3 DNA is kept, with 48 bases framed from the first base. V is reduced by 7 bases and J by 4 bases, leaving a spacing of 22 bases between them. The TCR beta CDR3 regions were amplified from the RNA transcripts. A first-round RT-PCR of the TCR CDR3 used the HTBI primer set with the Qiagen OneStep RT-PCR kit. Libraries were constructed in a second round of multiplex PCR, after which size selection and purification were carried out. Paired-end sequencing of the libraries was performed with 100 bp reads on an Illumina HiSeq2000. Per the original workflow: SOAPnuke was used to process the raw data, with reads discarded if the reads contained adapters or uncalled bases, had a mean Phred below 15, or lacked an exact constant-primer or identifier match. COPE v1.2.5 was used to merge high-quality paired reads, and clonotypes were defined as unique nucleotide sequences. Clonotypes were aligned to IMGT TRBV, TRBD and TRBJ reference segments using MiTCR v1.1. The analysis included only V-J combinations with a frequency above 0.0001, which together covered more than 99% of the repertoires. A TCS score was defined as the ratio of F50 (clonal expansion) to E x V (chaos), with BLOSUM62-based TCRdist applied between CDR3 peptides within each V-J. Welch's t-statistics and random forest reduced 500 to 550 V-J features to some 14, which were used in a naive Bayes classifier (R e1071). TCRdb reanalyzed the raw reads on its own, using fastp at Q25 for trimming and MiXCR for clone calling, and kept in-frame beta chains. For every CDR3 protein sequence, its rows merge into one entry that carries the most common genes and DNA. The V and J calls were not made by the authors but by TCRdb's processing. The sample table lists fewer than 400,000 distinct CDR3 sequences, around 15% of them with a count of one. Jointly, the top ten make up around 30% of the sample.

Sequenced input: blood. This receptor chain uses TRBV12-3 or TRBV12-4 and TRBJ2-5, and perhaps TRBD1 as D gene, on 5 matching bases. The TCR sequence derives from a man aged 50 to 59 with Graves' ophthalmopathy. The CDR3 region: CASTGGASPFVETQYF. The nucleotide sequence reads TGTGCCAGCACGGGTGGGGCTAGTCCTTTTGTAGAGACCCAGTACTTC.